Listed below are T cell receptor beta chains from one sample, sequenced in a study of cytomegalovirus exposure and HLA in healthy donors. This table comes from immunoSEQ multiplex PCR, and its TCRdb copy is limited to in-frame clones, with some not included. The repertoire holds about 96,000 clones, with around 79% as singletons. The sequenced material came from PBMCs. The receptors originated from a female donor in good health and CMV-seropositive. CDR3s include the opening cysteine and the closing phenylalanine or tryptophan. Fields, in order: V gene, clone size, D gene, J gene, CDR3 protein, CDR3 DNA. A D gene is named only where the DNA matches it firmly. Only part of the rows carry a size: once, few, many, or a class if the clone is expanded.

v_gene: TRBV7-9
abundance: NA
d_gene: NA
j_gene: TRBJ2-7
CDR3aa: CAGERDSYEQYF
CDR3nt: TGTGCCGGTGAGCGAGACTCCTACGAGCAGTACTTC

v_gene: TRBV6-5
abundance: NA
d_gene: TRBD1
j_gene: TRBJ2-5
CDR3aa: CASSGRQGQETQYF
CDR3nt: TGTGCCAGCAGTGGGCGACAGGGGCAAGAGACCCAGTACTTC

v_gene: TRBV4-1
abundance: NA
d_gene: TRBD1
j_gene: TRBJ1-6
CDR3aa: CASSQGQGFVNSPLHF
CDR3nt: TGCGCCAGCAGCCAAGGACAGGGATTTGTGAATTCACCCCTCCACTTT

v_gene: TRBV29-1
abundance: NA
d_gene: NA
j_gene: TRBJ1-1
CDR3aa: CSVNKQGQKNTEAFF
CDR3nt: TGCAGCGTAAACAAACAGGGTCAGAAGAACACTGAAGCTTTCTTT

v_gene: TRBV6-5
abundance: NA
d_gene: TRBD1
j_gene: TRBJ1-4
CDR3aa: CASSLGGGREKLFF
CDR3nt: TGTGCCAGCAGTTTAGGAGGGGGCCGGGAAAAACTGTTTTTT

v_gene: TRBV4-2
abundance: few
d_gene: TRBD1
j_gene: TRBJ2-1
CDR3aa: CASSLEQGGPYNEQFF
CDR3nt: TGTGCCAGCAGTCTCGAACAGGGGGGCCCCTACAATGAGCAGTTCTTC

v_gene: TRBV30
abundance: NA
d_gene: NA
j_gene: TRBJ2-3
CDR3aa: CAWTIREGDTQYF
CDR3nt: TGTGCCTGGACCATTCGAGAGGGAGATACGCAGTATTTT

v_gene: TRBV29-1
abundance: NA
d_gene: NA
j_gene: TRBJ2-2
CDR3aa: CSAGVIYSGEGTGELFF
CDR3nt: TGCAGCGCCGGCGTAATATACTCAGGGGAAGGTACCGGGGAGCTGTTTTTT

v_gene: TRBV30
abundance: NA
d_gene: NA
j_gene: TRBJ1-5
CDR3aa: CAWSDTDSNQPQHF
CDR3nt: TGTGCCTGGAGTGACACAGATAGCAATCAGCCCCAGCATTTT

v_gene: TRBV30
abundance: once
d_gene: NA
j_gene: TRBJ2-7
CDR3aa: CAWSAFGQGFSEQYF
CDR3nt: TGTGCCTGGAGTGCTTTCGGTCAGGGATTCTCCGAGCAGTACTTC

v_gene: TRBV30
abundance: NA
d_gene: NA
j_gene: TRBJ1-2
CDR3aa: CAWSVRQGTGYTF
CDR3nt: TGTGCCTGGAGTGTACGTCAGGGTACCGGCTACACCTTC

v_gene: TRBV7-6
abundance: NA
d_gene: TRBD2
j_gene: TRBJ2-5
CDR3aa: CASSRRLAGQETQYF
CDR3nt: TGTGCCAGCAGCCGGAGACTAGCAGGTCAAGAGACCCAGTACTTC

v_gene: TRBV19
abundance: NA
d_gene: TRBD1
j_gene: TRBJ1-2
CDR3aa: CASRRTGEGYGYTF
CDR3nt: TGTGCCAGTAGGAGAACAGGGGAAGGATATGGCTACACCTTC

v_gene: TRBV2
abundance: NA
d_gene: NA
j_gene: TRBJ1-2
CDR3aa: CASSGQNYGYTF
CDR3nt: TGTGCCAGCAGTGGACAGAACTATGGCTACACCTTC

v_gene: TRBV5-1
abundance: NA
d_gene: NA
j_gene: TRBJ2-7
CDR3aa: CASSLGGPSPYEQYF
CDR3nt: TGCGCCAGCAGCTTGGGCGGGCCCTCCCCCTACGAGCAGTACTTC

v_gene: TRBV9
abundance: NA
d_gene: NA
j_gene: TRBJ2-6
CDR3aa: CASSVAAGSGANVLTF
CDR3nt: TGTGCCAGCAGCGTAGCCGCAGGCTCTGGGGCCAACGTCCTGACTTTC

v_gene: TRBV29-1
abundance: NA
d_gene: TRBD1
j_gene: TRBJ1-5
CDR3aa: CSVGYGTGATPQHF
CDR3nt: TGCAGCGTCGGTTACGGGACAGGCGCTACTCCTCAGCATTTT

v_gene: TRBV7-4
abundance: NA
d_gene: TRBD1
j_gene: TRBJ1-2
CDR3aa: CASSSFRGQGACYGYTF
CDR3nt: TGTGCCAGCAGCTCATTCCGGGGGCAGGGGGCTTGCTATGGCTACACCTTC

v_gene: TRBV9
abundance: NA
d_gene: NA
j_gene: TRBJ2-7
CDR3aa: CASSVAGVNEQYF
CDR3nt: TGTGCCAGCAGCGTAGCGGGGGTCAACGAGCAGTACTTC

v_gene: TRBV6-5
abundance: NA
d_gene: NA
j_gene: TRBJ1-1
CDR3aa: CASSYPGGFTEAFF
CDR3nt: TGTGCCAGCAGTTACCCCGGTGGTTTCACTGAAGCTTTCTTT

v_gene: TRBV28
abundance: few
d_gene: NA
j_gene: TRBJ2-6
CDR3aa: CASSLFGSRRGKGGANVLTF
CDR3nt: TGTGCCAGCAGTTTATTCGGGTCGCGCAGGGGAAAAGGTGGGGCCAACGTCCTGACTTTC

v_gene: TRBV28
abundance: NA
d_gene: TRBD1
j_gene: TRBJ1-5
CDR3aa: CASSSGQGRGNQPQHF
CDR3nt: TGTGCCAGCAGTTCGGGACAGGGAAGGGGCAATCAGCCCCAGCATTTT

v_gene: TRBV6-1
abundance: few
d_gene: NA
j_gene: TRBJ2-1
CDR3aa: CASSAAEEYNEQFF
CDR3nt: TGTGCCAGCAGTGCAGCGGAGGAATACAATGAGCAGTTCTTC

v_gene: TRBV19
abundance: NA
d_gene: NA
j_gene: TRBJ1-1
CDR3aa: CASTDGGATEAFF
CDR3nt: TGTGCCAGTACGGACGGGGGAGCCACTGAAGCTTTCTTT

v_gene: TRBV4-2
abundance: once
d_gene: NA
j_gene: TRBJ2-2
CDR3aa: CASSPWAQGSNTGELFF
CDR3nt: TGTGCCAGCAGCCCGTGGGCGCAGGGCTCGAACACCGGGGAGCTGTTTTTT

v_gene: TRBV28
abundance: NA
d_gene: NA
j_gene: TRBJ2-7
CDR3aa: CASRTGTLLYEQYF
CDR3nt: TGTGCCAGCCGCACAGGGACCCTCCTCTACGAGCAGTACTTC

v_gene: TRBV6-1
abundance: NA
d_gene: TRBD2
j_gene: TRBJ2-1
CDR3aa: CASSGGRTSADNEQFF
CDR3nt: TGTGCCAGCAGTGGAGGTAGGACTAGCGCAGACAATGAGCAGTTCTTC

v_gene: TRBV25-1
abundance: NA
d_gene: NA
j_gene: TRBJ1-2
CDR3aa: CASSPSLSPSGYTF
CDR3nt: TGTGCCAGCAGTCCGTCTCTATCCCCCTCTGGCTACACCTTC

v_gene: TRBV9
abundance: few
d_gene: NA
j_gene: TRBJ1-1
CDR3aa: CASSVEGGGLQFNTEAFF
CDR3nt: TGTGCCAGCAGCGTAGAAGGGGGGGGCCTACAGTTCAACACTGAAGCTTTCTTT

v_gene: TRBV6-1
abundance: NA
d_gene: NA
j_gene: TRBJ2-2
CDR3aa: CASSGPGGPLTGELFF
CDR3nt: TGTGCCAGCAGTGGCCCCGGGGGACCTCTCACCGGGGAGCTGTTTTTT

v_gene: TRBV29-1
abundance: NA
d_gene: NA
j_gene: TRBJ2-3
CDR3aa: CSVESLPGKDTQYF
CDR3nt: TGCAGCGTTGAATCCCTACCAGGGAAGGATACGCAGTATTTT

v_gene: TRBV25-1
abundance: few
d_gene: NA
j_gene: TRBJ1-1
CDR3aa: CASSGLRGTEAFF
CDR3nt: TGTGCCAGCAGTGGATTAAGGGGTACTGAAGCTTTCTTT

v_gene: TRBV7-8
abundance: NA
d_gene: NA
j_gene: TRBJ1-2
CDR3aa: CAGSLMGADGYTF
CDR3nt: TGTGCCGGCAGCTTGATGGGAGCGGATGGCTACACCTTC

v_gene: TRBV6-5
abundance: once
d_gene: TRBD1
j_gene: TRBJ2-7
CDR3aa: CASLPTGSYEQYF
CDR3nt: TGTGCCAGCTTGCCGACAGGGTCCTACGAGCAGTACTTC

v_gene: TRBV13
abundance: NA
d_gene: TRBD1
j_gene: TRBJ1-2
CDR3aa: CASSLGPGQEIYGYTF
CDR3nt: TGTGCCAGCAGCTTAGGCCCAGGACAGGAGATCTATGGCTACACCTTC

v_gene: TRBV15
abundance: NA
d_gene: TRBD1
j_gene: TRBJ2-1
CDR3aa: CATSRDYPLETGPSDNEQFF
CDR3nt: TGTGCCACCAGCAGAGATTACCCTTTAGAGACAGGGCCCTCAGACAATGAGCAGTTCTTC

v_gene: TRBV30
abundance: NA
d_gene: TRBD2
j_gene: TRBJ2-1
CDR3aa: CAWSALAGGPSEQFF
CDR3nt: TGTGCCTGGAGTGCACTAGCGGGAGGGCCAAGTGAGCAGTTCTTC

v_gene: TRBV7-2
abundance: NA
d_gene: NA
j_gene: TRBJ2-3
CDR3aa: CASSSIPRDTQYF
CDR3nt: TGTGCCAGCAGCTCAATACCTCGGGATACGCAGTATTTT

v_gene: TRBV27
abundance: once
d_gene: TRBD1
j_gene: TRBJ1-2
CDR3aa: CASSLTGTEYGYTF
CDR3nt: TGTGCCAGCAGTCTGACCGGGACAGAGTATGGCTACACCTTC

v_gene: TRBV7-9
abundance: NA
d_gene: NA
j_gene: TRBJ2-7
CDR3aa: CASSLRGSYEQYF
CDR3nt: TGTGCCAGCAGTTTAAGGGGCAGCTACGAGCAGTACTTC

v_gene: TRBV28
abundance: once
d_gene: TRBD1
j_gene: TRBJ2-7
CDR3aa: CASSTNTGGSYEQYF
CDR3nt: TGTGCCAGCAGTACGAATACAGGGGGCTCCTACGAGCAGTACTTC

v_gene: TRBV25-1
abundance: NA
d_gene: NA
j_gene: TRBJ1-1
CDR3aa: CASSGRVPHTEAFF
CDR3nt: TGTGCCAGCAGTGGGCGGGTCCCCCACACTGAAGCTTTCTTT

v_gene: TRBV27
abundance: NA
d_gene: NA
j_gene: TRBJ1-1
CDR3aa: CASSLKQGRTEAFF
CDR3nt: TGTGCCAGCAGTTTAAAGCAGGGGCGCACTGAAGCTTTCTTT

v_gene: TRBV30
abundance: NA
d_gene: TRBD1
j_gene: TRBJ2-5
CDR3aa: CAWSVPFMGQPVDLETQYF
CDR3nt: TGTGCCTGGAGTGTACCTTTCATGGGACAGCCGGTTGACTTGGAGACCCAGTACTTC

v_gene: TRBV29-1
abundance: NA
d_gene: NA
j_gene: TRBJ2-5
CDR3aa: CSCRGEETQYF
CDR3nt: TGCAGCTGTCGGGGTGAAGAGACCCAGTACTTC

v_gene: TRBV11-2
abundance: NA
d_gene: NA
j_gene: TRBJ1-2
CDR3aa: CASSEVPNYGYTF
CDR3nt: TGTGCCAGCTCCGAGGTGCCTAACTATGGCTACACCTTC

v_gene: TRBV6-4
abundance: NA
d_gene: TRBD1
j_gene: TRBJ2-1
CDR3aa: CASSEGQGAGEQFF
CDR3nt: TGTGCCAGCAGTGAGGGGCAGGGGGCTGGTGAGCAGTTCTTC

v_gene: TRBV7-9
abundance: NA
d_gene: NA
j_gene: TRBJ1-5
CDR3aa: CASSLVGGNQPQHF
CDR3nt: TGTGCCAGCAGCTTAGTCGGTGGCAATCAGCCCCAGCATTTT

v_gene: TRBV7-3
abundance: NA
d_gene: NA
j_gene: TRBJ2-1
CDR3aa: CASSESHFSYNEQFF
CDR3nt: TGTGCCAGCAGCGAAAGCCACTTCTCCTACAATGAGCAGTTCTTC

v_gene: TRBV30
abundance: NA
d_gene: TRBD1
j_gene: TRBJ1-3
CDR3aa: CAWSGTDRGGNTIYF
CDR3nt: TGTGCCTGGAGTGGCACGGACAGGGGTGGAAACACCATATATTTT

v_gene: TRBV4-1
abundance: NA
d_gene: TRBD1
j_gene: TRBJ2-1
CDR3aa: CASSQGDRGQEVQFF
CDR3nt: TGCGCCAGCAGCCAAGGGGACAGGGGGCAGGAAGTGCAGTTCTTC

v_gene: TRBV5-6
abundance: NA
d_gene: NA
j_gene: TRBJ2-7
CDR3aa: CASSLAQGYEQYF
CDR3nt: TGTGCCAGCAGCTTGGCCCAGGGCTACGAGCAGTACTTC

v_gene: TRBV1
abundance: NA
d_gene: NA
j_gene: TRBJ2-1
CDR3aa: CTSSQVLGCGEQFF
CDR3nt: TGCACCAGCAGCCAAGTGCTCGGTTGCGGTGAGCAGTTCTTC

v_gene: TRBV5-1
abundance: NA
d_gene: NA
j_gene: TRBJ2-7
CDR3aa: CASSPWTASYEQYF
CDR3nt: TGCGCCAGCAGCCCGTGGACTGCCTCCTACGAGCAGTACTTC

v_gene: TRBV18
abundance: NA
d_gene: TRBD1
j_gene: TRBJ1-2
CDR3aa: CASSTDRSYGYTF
CDR3nt: TGTGCCAGCTCAACGGACAGGAGCTATGGCTACACCTTC

v_gene: TRBV4-1
abundance: NA
d_gene: TRBD1
j_gene: TRBJ2-7
CDR3aa: CASSQGDRGTYEQYF
CDR3nt: TGCGCCAGCAGCCAAGGGGACAGGGGAACCTACGAGCAGTACTTC

v_gene: TRBV2
abundance: NA
d_gene: NA
j_gene: TRBJ2-7
CDR3aa: CASSELLYEQYF
CDR3nt: TGTGCCAGCAGTGAATTACTATACGAGCAGTACTTC

v_gene: TRBV7-7
abundance: NA
d_gene: NA
j_gene: TRBJ2-5
CDR3aa: CASSMEVQETQYF
CDR3nt: TGTGCTAGCAGCATGGAGGTTCAAGAGACCCAGTACTTC

v_gene: TRBV11-3
abundance: NA
d_gene: TRBD2
j_gene: TRBJ2-7
CDR3aa: CASSFSGISYEQYF
CDR3nt: TGTGCCAGCAGTTTTAGCGGGATTTCCTACGAGCAGTACTTC

v_gene: TRBV28
abundance: NA
d_gene: NA
j_gene: TRBJ2-7
CDR3aa: CASKLGASYEQYF
CDR3nt: TGTGCCAGCAAGTTGGGGGCTTCCTACGAGCAGTACTTC